This record concerns one T cell receptor beta chain sequence. Its antigen is not yet known. Base qualities are not provided; no much larger clone lies one nucleotide away. In total, fewer than 750 healthy bone marrow donors made up the cohort. All cohort members were sampled while nominally healthy, although unrecorded immune exposures were likely present. The donor was CMV seropositive and was included in the group of approximately 300 seropositive cohort members. Each donor provided a peripheral blood sample, and peripheral blood mononuclear cells were used for TCR beta sequencing. Genomic DNA was extracted from the blood cell samples with the Qiagen DNeasy Blood Extraction Kit. Libraries came from the immunoSEQ multiplex PCR assay. The multiplex PCR relied on a mix of 60 forward primers for TCR Vbeta segments and 13 reverse primers for TCR Jbeta segments. The CDR3 region of rearranged TCR beta genes was amplified from genomic DNA with a multiplex PCR assay. Amplified TCR beta libraries were sequenced as 87-base-pair reads on the Illumina HiSeq System. As for how the authors treated the data: A later analysis tallied tens of millions of unique TCR beta chains across the 660 or so repertoires, and approximately 12 million of those chains were shared by two or more donors. A nearest-neighbor algorithm error-corrected the raw reads and collapsed the reads into unique sequences, merging closely related sequences to remove PCR and sequencing errors. To assign V, D and J gene segments, CDR3 sequences were aligned to IMGT reference sequences. For a sequence to be retained, at least a six-nucleotide match to both a V gene segment and a J gene segment was required. A rearrangement was called productive if the CDR3 had no stop codons and remained in frame with V and J, and every other rearrangement was called non-productive. Following IMGT convention, CDR3 was defined as the stretch from the second conserved V-encoded cysteine to the conserved J-encoded phenylalanine. In an earlier analysis of 500 to 650 of the donors, sequences lacking an unambiguous match to a single V gene segment were excluded. An earlier analysis of a few hundred of the donors called V segments functional above 56.7% productive rearrangements and segregating when the between-donor standard deviation exceeded 5%. A statistical classification framework was developed to diagnose cytomegalovirus status using the catalog of TCR beta chain sequences. In a later analysis, TCR nucleotide sequences were compared against IMGT/GENE-DB human TR gene sequences so that V and J genes could be assigned. The TCRdist pipeline was used in a later analysis to assign CDR3 sequences and most-parsimonious VDJ recombination scenarios. In a later analysis, each TCR beta chain was defined by its CDR3 amino acid sequence together with its V-gene family, and reads lacking a unique V-gene family were excluded. A later analysis removed 592 highly shared, low-generation-probability nucleotide sequences to deal with suspected cross-contamination and a sequencing artifact. A later analysis calculated a clonal expansion index for each public chain from normalized within-repertoire ranks of inferred template counts. Generation probabilities in a later analysis came from a VDJ recombination model fitted to out-of-frame rearrangements, and those results were checked against IGoR. In a later analysis, TCR-TCR, TCR-HLA and TCR-CMV co-occurrence was scored with hypergeometric tests, and a repertoire-size bias correction was applied to TCR pairs. A later analysis estimated false discovery rates by permuting HLA or CMV assignments 20 times. In a later analysis, co-occurring TCRs were grouped using DBSCAN, and TCRdist sequence similarity was added for clustering within HLA-allele-positive subsets. Repertoires with fewer than 30,000 or more than 120,000 public chains were left out of co-occurrence clustering, as were five repertoires with anomalous nucleotide sharing. TCRdb provides this immuneACCESS table in a form limited to in-frame rearrangements. Some clones are lacking; in checked studies, under half of them reflect an unresolved V gene, and why the rest are absent is not known. V and J calls plus clone size are reproduced from that table; the DNA served to infer D and trimming. In this sample the table shows some 110,000 clones, nearly 80% of which occur a single time. The top ten clonotypes cover roughly 5.9% of the sample.

The sample comes from a study of cytomegalovirus exposure and HLA in healthy donors (dated by TCRdb to the late 2010s). Notes on the research overall: An earlier analysis of approximately 640 of the donors reported 276 Gb of sequence data and approximately 110 million unique TCR beta sequences from about 179 million T cells. Around 320 gigabases of sequencing data and tens of millions of unique TCR sequences were included in an early release covering 500 to 750 HLA-typed donors. Of the roughly 430 genotyped donors, approximately 83% fell in the genetic ancestry cluster associated with self-reported Caucasian donors. The study was designed to test whether signatures of past pathogen exposure could be identified by cataloging public T cell receptors. The study profiled the T cell repertoires of more than 500 subjects by immunosequencing and related them to cytomegalovirus serostatus. Along with the approximately 700-subject first cohort, a separate validation cohort of over 90 different subjects was used. To predict cytomegalovirus infection status, the study brought together high-throughput TCR immunosequencing, statistical association of individual TCRs with disease status, and machine learning. A later analysis re-examined previously published TCR beta repertoires from more than 600 donors and added high-resolution HLA genotyping to investigate patterns of TCR occurrence. Rather than drawing on any new phenotypic data, the later analysis identified candidate immune exposures from TCR beta sequences and the way those sequences occurred across donors. To decide whether each TCR beta V gene segment behaved as functional or pseudogenic, an earlier analysis of several hundred of the donors relied on high-throughput TCR beta sequencing. Donor age, sex, ethnicity and CMV serostatus were collected together with the repertoire data. A later genetic analysis took genome-wide SNP genotypes for about three fifths of the roughly 700 donors and used that subset as a discovery cohort. All discovery cohort repertoires had been generated on a single sequencing platform. Both class I and class II loci were covered by HLA typing, at four-digit resolution. Typing coverage differed by locus: A, B, C, DRB1 and DQB1 were typed in about 620-630 donors, DQA1 in 522, DPA1 in 600 to 610, and DPB1 in around 490. Because of strong linkage in the cohort, roughly five DR-DQ haplotypes were treated as single units for association and clustering. Among around 400 genotyped donors of the cohort, an average of around 240,000 unique TCR beta nucleotide sequences was sequenced per donor, of which about 18% were non-productive.

Study-level results and caveats: The study gave a list of about 150 TCR beta chains associated with cytomegalovirus. Because HLA typing was unavailable for some donors at each locus, only the typed subset was used in association tests. Because counts were too low, roughly 16 rarely observed V segments, including chromosome 9 orphons, were left out of the earlier analysis of a few hundred of the donors. A later analysis found that most CMV-associated TCR beta chains appeared HLA-restricted, with HLA associations seemingly driven largely by CMV exposure. A few of the identified cytomegalovirus-associated TCR beta chains were confirmed in vitro to be specific for cytomegalovirus antigens. A further reported finding was that TCR beta sequences accurately predicted the HLA-A and HLA-B alleles for most subjects in the first cohort. Strong co-occurrence of HLA alleles, especially DR and DQ, made assigning TCR associations to individual alleles difficult. In this cohort, only TCR beta chains were sequenced, and detectable features were limited by the absence of alpha or paired-chain data. A later genetic analysis associated a missense DCLRE1C variant with V-gene and J-gene trimming of TCR beta chains, and an independent cohort replicated the association. In a later analysis, HLA-associated TCR beta chains showed more clonal expansion and lower generation probabilities than non-associated chains that were equally common. In both the original and validation cohorts, the classifier was reported to diagnose cytomegalovirus status with high specificity and sensitivity. According to a later analysis, TCR association rates differed among HLA loci, with DRB1 alleles showing the most associated TCRs and HLA-C alleles showing the fewest. A later analysis associated around 16,000 TCR beta sequences with specific HLA alleles at a false discovery rate of 0.05. Broadly in line with IMGT annotations, most TCR beta V segments showed up in productive rearrangements about 90% or about 30% of the time in an earlier analysis of several hundred of the donors. According to a later analysis, parvovirus B19, influenza, CMV and Epstein-Barr virus appeared linked to several top co-occurrence clusters. Sequencing depth was assumed to be roughly uniform across donors in the presence/absence analyses, though that assumption may not hold. CMV serostatus was the only immune exposure information available for the cohort. Correlated functional status among segregating V segments might reflect linkage disequilibrium, but an unknown experimental factor could not be ruled out. A cluster of highly shared sequence variants was judged likely to be a technical artifact of the sequencing pipeline. While some public TCRs were present in many individuals, most TCR sequences turned up only very rarely across donors. The authors suggested that the approach could potentially be generalized to other disease states and immunological phenotypes. In a later genetic analysis, fewer N-insertions in productive TCRs were reported among donors in an Asian-associated ancestry cluster than the 666-donor mean.

The specimen sequenced was PBMCs. This receptor was identified in a man in his 60s in good health and CMV-seropositive.

The CDR3 here reads CASSRDRVSYNEQFF. The DNA is as follows: TGTGCCAGCAGCCGTGACAGGGTCTCCTACAATGAGCAGTTCTTC. The chain is encoded by TRBV4-2 joined to TRBJ2-1; 7 junctional bases match TRBD1. Trimming accounts for 4 bases at V and 0 bases at J, while the number of junction bases matched to no gene is 3. The germline V gene specifies LGHNA as CDR1 and YNFKEQ as CDR2. There are 15 amino acids in the CDR3, from cysteine to phenylalanine inclusive. Only CDR3 DNA is held: 45 bases, read in frame from base 1.